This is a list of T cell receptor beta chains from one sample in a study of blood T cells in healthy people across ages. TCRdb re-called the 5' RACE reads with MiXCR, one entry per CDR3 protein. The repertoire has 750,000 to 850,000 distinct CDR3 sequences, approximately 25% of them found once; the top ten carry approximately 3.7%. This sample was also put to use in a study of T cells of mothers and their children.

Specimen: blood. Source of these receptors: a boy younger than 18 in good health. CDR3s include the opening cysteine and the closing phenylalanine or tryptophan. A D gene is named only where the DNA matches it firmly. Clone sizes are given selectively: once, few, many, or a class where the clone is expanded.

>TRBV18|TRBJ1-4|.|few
CASSPNKGEKLFF
TGTGCCAGCTCACCAAATAAAGGAGAGAAACTGTTTTTT
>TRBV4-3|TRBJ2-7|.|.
CASSQDRRVTVAYEQYF
TGCGCCAGCAGCCAAGATAGACGTGTGACAGTAGCCTACGAGCAGTACTTC
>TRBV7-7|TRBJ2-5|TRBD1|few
CASSLEPGQGKYF
TGTGCTAGCAGCTTGGAACCGGGACAGGGGAAATACTTC
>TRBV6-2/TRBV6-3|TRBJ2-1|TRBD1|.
CASSPSGTGYPNEQFF
TGTGCCAGCAGTCCCTCCGGGACAGGGTACCCAAACGAGCAGTTCTTC
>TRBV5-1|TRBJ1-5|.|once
CASSLVMGQPQHF
TGCGCCAGCAGCTTGGTAATGGGTCAGCCCCAGCATTTT
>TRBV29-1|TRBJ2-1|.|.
CSVYTFSSYNEQFF
TGCAGCGTTTACACTTTCAGCTCCTACAATGAGCAGTTCTTC
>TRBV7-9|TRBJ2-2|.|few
CASSARENTGELFF
TGTGCCAGCAGCGCGCGGGAGAACACCGGGGAGCTGTTTTTT
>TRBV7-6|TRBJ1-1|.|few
CASSLAGQGTEAFF
TGTGCCAGCAGCTTAGCAGGGCAGGGAACTGAAGCTTTCTTT
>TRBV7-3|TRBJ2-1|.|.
CASSPTSQHEQFF
TGTGCCAGCAGCCCAACTTCTCAGCATGAGCAGTTCTTC
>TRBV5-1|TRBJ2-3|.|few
CASSSSVISTDTQYF
TGCGCCAGCAGCTCTAGCGTGATAAGCACAGATACGCAGTATTTT
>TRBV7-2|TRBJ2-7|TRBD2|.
CASSLAVGGPSYEQYF
TGTGCCAGCAGCTTAGCCGTGGGAGGGCCATCATACGAGCAGTACTTC
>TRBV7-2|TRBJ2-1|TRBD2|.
CASSLTSGRLNEQFF
TGTGCCAGCAGCTTGACTAGCGGGAGGTTAAATGAGCAGTTCTTC
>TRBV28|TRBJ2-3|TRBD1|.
CASSLYGTGGADTQYF
TGTGCCAGCAGTTTATACGGGACAGGGGGGGCGGATACGCAGTATTTT
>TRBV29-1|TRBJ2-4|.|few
CSVRLLKNIQYF
TGCAGCGTTCGGCTCCTAAAAAACATTCAGTACTTC
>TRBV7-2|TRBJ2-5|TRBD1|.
CASIFLRTGAQVQETRYF
TGTGCCAGCATCTTCCTGAGGACAGGGGCCCAAGTCCAAGAGACCCGGTACTTC
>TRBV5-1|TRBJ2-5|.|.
CASSFDKEETQYF
TGCGCCAGCAGCTTCGACAAGGAAGAGACCCAGTACTTC
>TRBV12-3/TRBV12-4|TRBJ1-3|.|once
CASSFPGNGNTIYF
TGTGCCAGCAGTTTCCCAGGGAATGGAAACACCATATATTTT
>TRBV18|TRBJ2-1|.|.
CASSPTGAISNEQFF
TGTGCCAGCTCACCAACGGGGGCGATTAGCAATGAGCAGTTCTTC